This TCR beta chain stems from a study of blood T cell repertoires in COVID-19. For the study at large: Samples of COVID-19 (acute and convalescent) were obtained from the United States, Italy and Spain.

As handled by the study authors: Amplified reference gene primers provided the basis for estimating nucleated cell counts. Some clones are missing from TCRdb's copy, which holds only in-frame ones; the method was immunoSEQ multiplex PCR. That table gives V, J and clone size, and the DNA gave D and trimming. This table has approximately 240,000 clones, about 90% appearing once. This clone was found once. The clonotype comes from a woman aged 30 to 39 who had recovered from COVID-19. Sequences were obtained from peripheral blood.

This CDR3 is CASSPLGTGDYNEQFF. The CDR3 nucleotides read TGTGCCAGCTCACCCTTAGGGACAGGGGACTACAATGAGCAGTTCTTC. This chain connects TRBV18 to TRBJ2-1; 10 nucleotides agree with TRBD1. Germline V CDR1 and CDR2: KGHSH, LQKENI. The CDR3 sequence is 16 residues long. Germline trimming cut 3 bases from V and 3 bases from J; bases unmatched to any gene: 5. The full variable domain, completed using reference TRBV18 and TRBJ2-1, is NAGVMQNPRHLVRRRGQEARLRCSPMKGHSHVYWYRQLPEEGLKFMVYLQKENIIDESGMPKERFSAEFPKEGPSILRIQQVVRGDSAAYFCASSPLGTGDYNEQFFGPGTRLTVL.